A single sample is the source of the 5 T cell receptor beta chains below, sequenced in a study of T cells in Graves' hyperthyroidism and ophthalmopathy. From RNA transcripts, TCR beta CDR3 regions were amplified. First-round RT-PCR with HTBI primers amplified the TCR CDR3 region. MiXCR, applied by TCRdb to the multiplex PCR reads, yields one record per CDR3 protein. The data show 500,000 to 750,000 distinct CDR3 sequences, 13% to 15% seen once. Sequencing input: blood. The receptors come from a woman between 18 and 29 years old with Graves' ophthalmopathy.

This clonotype was counted ten times or more. The rearrangement uses TRBV20-1 and TRBJ1-2, with TRBD1 as a possible D gene (6 bases). Germline CDR1 DFQATT, CDR2 SNEGSKA (reference sequence). The length of the CDR3 is 15 residues. V shed 7 bases and J shed 0 bases, with 18 bases lying between them. The CDR3 is CSVYRVGYPNYGYTF. The CDR3 nucleotides read TGCAGTGTCTACAGGGTCGGCTACCCTAACTATGGCTACACCTTC.

This clonotype was recorded many times. The CDR3 DNA is TGTGCCACCAACGACGGCTATAATTCACCCCTCCACTTT. Translated, it gives CATNDGYNSPLHF. The gene calls are TRBV24-1 and TRBJ1-6; D is uncertain. This CDR3 is built from 13 residues. V dropped 8 bases and J dropped 3 bases, with 7 bases sitting between them. CDR1 and CDR2 (germline): KGHDR, SFDVKD.

This clonotype was counted many times. The chain uses TRBV6-1 and TRBJ1-1; TRBD1 is a possible D gene (6 bases). The CDR3 is 13 residues long. Trimming removed 3 bases at V and 7 bases at J, with 12 bases between. Germline V lookup: CDR1 MNHNS, CDR2 SASEGT. The CDR3 loop is CASSDQGYVEAFF. The CDR3 DNA follows: TGTGCCAGCAGTGACCAGGGGTATGTTGAAGCTTTCTTT.

This clonotype was counted ten times or more. The J gene is TRBJ2-5, the V gene TRBV20-1, with 10 bases matching TRBD2. The CDR3 covers 15 residues. Germline lookup yields CDR1 DFQATT and CDR2 SNEGSKA (reference sequence). Germline trimming cut 2 bases from V and 5 bases from J; bases unmatched to any gene: 8. The CDR3 loop reads CSARMLAGAQETQYF. The CDR3 DNA follows: TGCAGTGCTAGAATGCTAGCGGGAGCACAGGAGACCCAGTACTTC.

A few counts support this clonotype. This chain links TRBV12-3 or TRBV12-4 with TRBJ1-2; D is uncertain. The V end lost 6 bases, the J end lost 10 bases, and 9 bases lay between the germline ends. The CDR3 consists of 10 residues. The CDR3: CASSSTVYTF. DNA for the CDR3: TGTGCCAGCAGCTCGACCGTCTACACCTTC.